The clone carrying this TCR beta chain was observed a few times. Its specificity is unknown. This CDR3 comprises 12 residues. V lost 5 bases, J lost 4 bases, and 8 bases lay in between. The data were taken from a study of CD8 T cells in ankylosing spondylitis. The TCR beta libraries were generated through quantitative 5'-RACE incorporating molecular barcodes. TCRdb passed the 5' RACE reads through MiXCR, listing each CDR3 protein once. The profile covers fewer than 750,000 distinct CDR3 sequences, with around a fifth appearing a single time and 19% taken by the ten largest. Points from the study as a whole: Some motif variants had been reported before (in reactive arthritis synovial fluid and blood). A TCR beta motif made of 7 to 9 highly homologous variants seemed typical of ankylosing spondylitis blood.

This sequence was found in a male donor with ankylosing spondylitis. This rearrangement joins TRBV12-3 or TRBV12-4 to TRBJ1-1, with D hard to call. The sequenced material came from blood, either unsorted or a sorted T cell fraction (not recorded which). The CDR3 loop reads CASSKRGTEAFF. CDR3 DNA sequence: TGTGCCAGCAGTAAACGAGGCACTGAAGCTTTCTTT.